The present entry profiles one T cell receptor beta chain with its context. This entry is derived from a study of blood T cells in healthy people across ages. It was with a sample-barcoded 5' primer and a J-beta primer mix that a second PCR of about 6 to 12 cycles was run. A single record per CDR3 protein comes from TCRdb applying MiXCR to the 5' RACE reads. The sample contains around 820,000 distinct CDR3 sequences, about 25% of which appear only once. A minimum of 7 million PBMCs was isolated per sample. Germline values: CDR1 SGHRS, CDR2 YFSETQ. V dropped 3 bases and J dropped 5 bases, with 15 bases sitting between them. The CDR3 is made up of 14 amino acids. These records were also assigned to another study, of T cells of mothers and their children.

Sequencing input: blood. This clonotype was sampled from a boy younger than 18 in good health. This sequence joins TRBV5-1 and TRBJ2-7, with D perhaps TRBD2 (5 bases). The DNA of the CDR3 is TGCGCCAGCAGCTCCGGGGTAATAGGCGACGAGCAGTACTTC. Translation: CASSSGVIGDEQYF. The whole variable domain, filled in from reference TRBV5-1 and TRBJ2-7, reads KAGVTQTPRYLIKTRGQQVTLSCSPISGHRSVSWYQQTPGQGLQFLFEYFSETQRNKGNFPGRFSGRQFSNSRSEMNVSTLELGDSALYLCASSSGVIGDEQYFGPGTRLTVT.